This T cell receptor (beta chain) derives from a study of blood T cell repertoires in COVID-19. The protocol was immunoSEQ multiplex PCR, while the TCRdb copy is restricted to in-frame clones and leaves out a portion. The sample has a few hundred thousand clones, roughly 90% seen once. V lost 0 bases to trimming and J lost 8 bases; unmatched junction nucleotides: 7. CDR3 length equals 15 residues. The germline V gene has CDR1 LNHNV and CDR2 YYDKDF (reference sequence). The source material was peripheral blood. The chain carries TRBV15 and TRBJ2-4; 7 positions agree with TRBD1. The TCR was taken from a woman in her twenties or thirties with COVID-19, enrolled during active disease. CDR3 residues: CATSRDLGGAHIQYF. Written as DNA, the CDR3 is TGTGCCACCAGCAGAGATCTAGGGGGCGCGCACATTCAGTACTTC. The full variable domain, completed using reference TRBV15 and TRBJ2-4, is DAMVIQNPRYQVTQFGKPVTLSCSQTLNHNVMYWYQQKSSQAPKLLFHYYDKDFNNEADTPDNFQSRRPNTSFCFLDIRSPGLGDTAMYLCATSRDLGGAHIQYFGAGTRLSVL.